A single sample gave rise to the 9 T cell receptor beta chains below, sequenced in a study of metastatic and nonmetastatic thyroid tumors. Each patient came to thyroid surgery without any prior treatment (of any kind). With MiXCR, TCRdb reprocessed the PCR reads. In the table there are 4,000 to 6,000 clones, 25% to 35% of which are singletons. The material sequenced was adjacent normal tissue. These receptors were obtained from a female donor with papillary thyroid cancer or a benign thyroid nodule (not recorded which). Some clones in this sample may be carry-over from other donors' samples.

V is TRBV2 and J is TRBJ2-5; 9 bases match TRBD2. The CDR3 is 16 residues long. Germline CDR1 is SNHLY and CDR2 is FYNNEI. The V gene end was trimmed by 5 bases and the J gene end by 4 bases; junction bases not matched to a gene: 11. The CDR3 reads CASSPDSGGVRETQYF. CDR3 sequence (DNA): TGTGCCAGCAGTCCCGATAGCGGGGGAGTGAGAGAGACCCAGTACTTC.

For this clone: This may be a read error, as it is one base from a much larger clone. This chain links TRBV7-8 with TRBJ2-7; 15 nucleotides align to TRBD2. CDR3 length: 18 amino acids. CDR1 and CDR2 from the germline V gene are SGHVS and FQNEAQ. The ends lost 5 bases at V and 0 bases at J; junction bases unmatched: 8. CDR3 sequence (DNA): TGTGCCAGCAGCCACAGGACTAGCGGGGGGGCAAGCTCCTACGAGCAGTACTTC. Residues: CASSHRTSGGASSYEQYF. Together with reference TRBV7-8 and TRBJ2-7, the CDR3 gives the full variable domain: GAGVSQSPRYKVAKRGQDVALRCDPISGHVSLFWYQQALGQGPEFLTYFQNEAQLDKSGLPSDRFFAERPEGSVSTLKIQRTQQEDSAVYLCASSHRTSGGASSYEQYFGPGTRLTVT.

In its sample, this clone is medium-sized. This rearrangement joins TRBV5-5 to TRBJ1-5; D gene uncertain. The length of the CDR3 is 15 residues. Germline loops: CDR1 SGHKS, CDR2 YYEKEE (reference sequence). V gave up 4 bases and J gave up 2 bases, with 13 bases separating them. CDR3 sequence: CASSLTGMGNQPQHF. In DNA form, the CDR3 reads TGTGCCAGCAGCCTGACTGGAATGGGCAATCAGCCCCAGCATTTT. The whole variable domain, filled in from reference TRBV5-5 and TRBJ1-5, reads DAGVTQSPTHLIKTRGQQVTLRCSPISGHKSVSWYQQVLGQGPQFIFQYYEKEERGRGNFPDRFSARQFPNYSSELNVNALLLGDSALYLCASSLTGMGNQPQHFGDGTRLSIL.

This rearrangement joins TRBV4-2 to TRBJ2-5, with TRBD2 matching 7 bases. The ends lost 0 bases at V and 2 bases at J; junction bases unmatched: 6. Germline CDR1 reads LGHNA; CDR2 reads YNFKEQ. The CDR3 covers 16 residues. The CDR3 DNA reads as TGTGCCAGCAGCCAAGATTCGGCTAGCGGACAAGAGACCCAGTACTTC. It translates to CASSQDSASGQETQYF.

This chain uses TRBV20-1 with TRBJ2-1; TRBD2 agrees at 8 bases. This CDR3 has 16 amino acids. The germline V gene has CDR1 DFQATT and CDR2 SNEGSKA (reference sequence). With 3 bases clipped from V and 2 bases from J, the junction kept 9 bases outside the gene matches. Here the CDR3 DNA reads TGCAGTGCTAGGCCTGAGACTAGCGTCGCCTACAATGAGCAGTTCTTC. It yields the protein CSARPETSVAYNEQFF.

V usage is TRBV5-1 and J usage is TRBJ2-6, with D possibly TRBD1 on 5 matching bases. Trimming took off 4 bases at V and 4 bases at J, with 9 bases between the two ends. CDR3 length: 14 amino acids. Germline CDR1 SGHRS, CDR2 YFSETQ. CDR3 sequence (DNA): TGCGCCAGCAGCGCAGGGCCCGGGGCCAACGTCCTGACTTTC. Translating it yields CASSAGPGANVLTF.

This clone was seen at least ten times. CDR3 DNA sequence: TGTGCCAGCAGTCCCCTAGCGGGGGCCGACTCTGGGGCCAACGTCCTGACTTTC. Its translation is CASSPLAGADSGANVLTF. This sequence joins TRBV12-3 or TRBV12-4 and TRBJ2-6; 10 positions agree with TRBD2. The junction had 7 bases not matched to a gene; V was cut back by 5 bases and J by 0 bases. The CDR3 is 18 amino acids.

This clone came up a few times. The chain couples TRBV6-1 to TRBJ2-1; tentative D call: TRBD2 (6 bases). V lost 4 bases and J lost 4, with 11 bases in between. The germline gives CDR1 MNHNS, CDR2 SASEGT. The CDR3 sequence is 14 residues long. Here the CDR3 reads CASSGGLNYNEQFF. CDR3 DNA sequence: TGTGCCAGCAGTGGCGGACTAAATTACAATGAGCAGTTCTTC.

This clone was seen a few times. One junction end disagrees with the germline gene, perhaps due to a read error. This sequence joins TRBV10-3 and TRBJ1-1, with 8 positions matching TRBD1. The CDR3 has 13 residues. Germline loops: CDR1 ENHRY, CDR2 SYGVKD. The CDR3 is CASSTPETGDAFF. The CDR3, as DNA: TGTGCCAGCAGTACCCCCGAGACAGGGGATGCTTTCTTT.